The clone carrying this T cell receptor (beta chain) was recorded many times. Germline assignment: CDR1 SQVTM and CDR2 ANQGSEA. This CDR3 spans 13 amino acids. After removal of 6 bases from V and 5 bases from J, the junction contained 7 bases not matched to a gene. TCRdb processed the 5' RACE reads anew with MiXCR; each CDR3 protein has one entry. In the table there are around 290,000 distinct CDR3 sequences, just under 9.5% of which are singletons. The sample belongs to a study of identical twins. This sample also appeared in a second study, on yellow fever vaccine responses in identical twins.

The TCR comes from a woman aged 18 to 35 in good health. Input material: CD8+ T cells sorted from blood. The chain carries TRBV29-1 and TRBJ2-7, with TRBD1 matching 10 bases. CDR3 coding DNA: TGCAGCGTCCCGACAGGGGGCTTCCACGAGCAGTACTTC. Translation: CSVPTGGFHEQYF.